This TCR beta chain was found in a study of read filtering for tumor transcriptome and immune sequencing. Notes on the study in general: About 81.9% of IR-seq clonotypes had one read, totaling 3% to 4.5% of reads; RNA-seq: approximately 75% and 45%.

This clonotype was seen once. The antigen remains undetermined. Molecular barcoded adaptors covering alpha/delta and beta/gamma chains were used on about 0.4 ug RNA. TCRdb redid the calling of the reads with MiXCR, one entry per CDR3 protein. The sample includes tens of thousands of distinct CDR3 sequences, 20% to 25% of them seen just once. This CDR3 spans 16 amino acids. J lost 4 bases, V lost 4 bases, and 4 bases had no gene match. Germline V lookup: CDR1 SGHNT, CDR2 YYREEE (reference sequence). The V call is TRBV5-4, the J call TRBJ2-1, with 14 bases that match TRBD2. The sample consisted of a population of CD138-negative cells sorted from bone marrow. The TCR sequence derives from a donor over 35 with multiple myeloma. The CDR3 sequence is CASSIGTSGGYNEQFF. The CDR3 DNA sequence: TGTGCCAGCAGCATAGGGACTAGCGGGGGTTACAATGAGCAGTTCTTC.